Each of the 14 T cell receptor beta chains below was sequenced from the same sample in a study of cytotoxic CD8 clonotypes in ibrutinib-treated CLL (dated by TCRdb to about 2021). The time point label here, explained by the study, means: around 2 years on ibrutinib. Libraries were constructed by the immunoSEQ multiplex PCR assay. This immuneACCESS table, as held by TCRdb, lists in-frame sequences with V and J called but not all clones. Of the missing ones, under half trace to an unresolved V gene in checked studies; the others have no known cause. A total of about 200,000 clones appear in this sample, over 60% of them only once. The top ten constitute under 15% of the sample. The sequenced sample was PBMCs, obtained after 24 months of ibrutinib treatment. The receptors here all came from a human donor with chronic lymphocytic leukemia.

This chain links TRBV12-5 with TRBJ1-3; the D gene is possibly TRBD1 (5 bases). CDR3 length equals 17 residues. CDR1 and CDR2 from the germline V gene are LGHNT and FRNRAP. Trimming left V 0 bases short and J 3 bases short, with 15 bases between. The CDR3 reads CASGLVLSQGIGNTIYF. As DNA, the CDR3 is TGTGCTAGTGGTTTGGTACTTAGTCAGGGTATTGGAAACACCATATATTTT.

This chain uses TRBV7-2 with TRBJ1-5; D is unclear. Germline assignment: CDR1 SGHTA and CDR2 FQGNSA. V was cut by 1 base and J by 4 bases, with 17 bases left in between. The CDR3 is 17 amino acids. CDR3 region: CASSLVIRELSNQPQHF. The CDR3, as DNA: TGTGCCAGCAGCTTAGTGATTAGGGAGTTATCTAATCAGCCCCAGCATTTT.

V gene TRBV27 combines with J gene TRBJ2-7; no firm D call. V shed 8 bases and J shed 1 base, with 15 bases lying between them. The CDR3 sequence is 14 residues long. The germline V gene has CDR1 MNHEY and CDR2 SMNVEV (reference sequence). Here the CDR3 DNA reads TGTGCCAGCGCACTCCTCCCTAGATCCTACGAGCAGTACTTC. Its translation: CASALLPRSYEQYF.

In this sample, this clone turned up a few times. The chain combines TRBV29-1 with TRBJ2-7, with 7 bases aligning to TRBD1. The V gene end was trimmed by 4 bases and the J gene end by 6 bases; junction bases not matched to a gene: 9. The CDR3 contains 13 residues. Looked up from germline, CDR1 is SQVTM and CDR2 is ANQGSEA. CDR3 in DNA: TGCAGCGTTGTGGAGCAGGGGGAGCGCGAGCAGTACTTC. It encodes CSVVEQGEREQYF.

The V and J genes are TRBV4-3 and TRBJ2-7; D unclear. Germline values: CDR1 LGHNA, CDR2 YSLEER. The ends were cut back, 1 base at V and 4 bases at J, with 17 bases in the middle. There are 16 residues in the CDR3. CDR3 bases: TGCGCCAGCAGCCAAGGCTGGACGGGCGCGACTTACGAGCAGTACTTC. Amino acid sequence: CASSQGWTGATYEQYF.

The V gene is TRBV6-1, the J gene TRBJ2-5; 7 nucleotides agree with TRBD2. Germline loops: CDR1 MNHNS, CDR2 SASEGT. The CDR3 totals 13 residues. Trimming removed 6 bases from V and 3 bases from J; junction bases left unmatched: 4. The CDR3: CASRRGLEETQYF. The CDR3 region has the DNA TGTGCCAGCAGGAGAGGACTAGAAGAGACCCAGTACTTC.

In this sample, this clone turned up once. This chain joins TRBV2 and TRBJ2-7; TRBD1 agrees at 7 bases. Losses at the gene ends were 6 bases for V and 2 bases for J; bases not matched to a gene: 7. The CDR3 runs 14 residues. Germline values: CDR1 SNHLY, CDR2 FYNNEI. CDR3 DNA sequence: TGTGCCAGCAGGACCCAGGACAGGACCTACGAGCAGTACTTC. Its protein is CASRTQDRTYEQYF.

The chain links TRBV9 to TRBJ1-4; TRBD1 might be the D (5 bases). Germline CDR1 reads SGDLS; CDR2 reads YYNGEE. The V end lost 4 bases, the J end lost 0 bases, and 16 bases lay between the germline ends. The length of the CDR3 is 17 residues. In DNA, the CDR3 is TGTGCCAGCAGCAGGCCAGGGCGCGGGGCAACTAATGAAAAACTGTTTTTT. This translates into CASSRPGRGATNEKLFF.

The chain carries TRBV7-2 and TRBJ2-3; D possibly corresponds to TRBD2 (5 bases). This CDR3 contains 14 residues. The germline V gene has CDR1 SGHTA and CDR2 FQGNSA. Deletions cut 8 bases from V and 2 bases from J, with 14 bases between. CDR3 sequence reads: CASGDKRNTDTQYF. The DNA for the CDR3 is TGTGCCAGCGGAGATAAGCGGAACACAGATACGCAGTATTTT.

This clone was observed a single time. The chain has TRBV5-6 and TRBJ1-1; D possibly corresponds to TRBD1 (6 bases). V was cut by 4 bases and J by 5 bases, with 18 bases left in between. Germline CDR1 SGHDT, CDR2 YYEEEE. The CDR3 length is 15 residues. The CDR3 loop is CASSHREVGSTEAFF. CDR3 bases: TGTGCCAGCAGCCACAGGGAGGTTGGGTCGACTGAAGCTTTCTTT. Full variable domain (remainder filled in from reference TRBV5-6 and TRBJ1-1): DAGVTQSPTHLIKTRGQQVTLRCSPKSGHDTVSWYQQALGQGPQFIFQYYEEEERQRGNFPDRFSGHQFPNYSSELNVNALLLGDSALYLCASSHREVGSTEAFFGQGTRLTVV.

V usage is TRBV5-4 and J usage is TRBJ2-3; weak D call: TRBD2 (6 bases). V dropped 4 bases and J dropped 2 bases, with 14 bases sitting between them. Germline V gene sequence: CDR1 SGHNT, CDR2 YYREEE (reference sequence). The CDR3 loop spans 15 amino acids. In DNA, the CDR3 is TGTGCCAGCAGCCTAGGGACTCCCAACACAGATACGCAGTATTTT. Translated: CASSLGTPNTDTQYF. Filled out from reference TRBV5-4 and TRBJ2-3, the complete variable domain reads ETGVTQSPTHLIKTRGQQVTLRCSSQSGHNTVSWYQQALGQGPQFIFQYYREEENGRGNFPPRFSGLQFPNYSSELNVNALELDDSALYLCASSLGTPNTDTQYFGPGTRLTVL.

This clone was detected only a few times. The chain recombines TRBV9 with TRBJ2-2; TRBD1 might be the D (5 bases). Germline loops: CDR1 SGDLS, CDR2 YYNGEE. The CDR3 contains 16 residues. The germline V and J ends were trimmed by 4 bases and 4 bases, with 17 bases remaining between them. The CDR3 coding sequence is TGTGCCAGCAGCCCTCCAGACAGAGAGATCACCGGGGAGCTGTTTTTT. It codes for CASSPPDREITGELFF.

The chain couples TRBV9 to TRBJ1-4, with TRBD1 matching over 7 bases. The junction had 6 bases not matched to a gene; V was cut back by 0 bases and J by 7 bases. The CDR3 sequence is 15 residues long. Germline CDR1 reads SGDLS; CDR2 reads YYNGEE. In DNA form, the CDR3 reads TGTGCCAGCAGCGTAGTCCCAGGGGGGGCTGAAAAACTGTTTTTT. It encodes CASSVVPGGAEKLFF. The whole variable domain, remainder taken from reference TRBV9 and TRBJ1-4, is DSGVTQTPKHLITATGQRVTLRCSPRSGDLSVYWYQQSLDQGLQFLIQYYNGEERAKGNILERFSAQQFPDLHSELNLSSLELGDSALYFCASSVVPGGAEKLFFGSGTQLSVL.

The genes are TRBV2 and TRBJ1-2, with 9 nucleotides matching TRBD1. The junction had 4 bases not matched to a gene; V was cut back by 8 bases and J by 0 bases. The length of the CDR3 is 14 residues. Germline CDR1 and CDR2: SNHLY and FYNNEI. The CDR3 DNA follows: TGTGCCAGCTCTACAGGGGGCACTAACTATGGCTACACCTTC. Translation: CASSTGGTNYGYTF.